Below, 29 T cell receptor beta chains from the same sample are listed, as sequenced in a study of blood T cell repertoires in COVID-19. Profiled with immunoSEQ multiplex PCR; TCRdb holds only in-frame clones, not every one. This sample has around 430,000 clones, with around 87% found just once. The source material was PBMCs or T cells enriched from blood (not recorded which). The origin of the receptors is a woman between 50 and 59 years old who had recovered from COVID-19.

The chain joins TRBV4-1 to TRBJ1-5; D gene unclear. The germline gives CDR1 MGHRA, CDR2 YSYEKL. Trimming pared 2 bases from V and 2 bases from J, leaving 10 bases between. This CDR3 is built from 15 residues. This chain's CDR3 is CASSQREVGNQPQHF. CDR3 coding DNA: TGCGCCAGCAGCCAAAGGGAGGTAGGCAATCAGCCCCAGCATTTT.

This rearrangement joins TRBV27 to TRBJ2-1, with a possible D match to TRBD1 (5 bases). This CDR3 comprises 13 residues. Between the trimmed V and J ends, which lost 6 bases and 2 bases, there was a span of 8 bases. CDR1 is MNHEY, CDR2 SMNVEV, per germline (reference sequence). CDR3 sequence (DNA): TGTGCCAGCAGAGGGGTGGCCTACAATGAGCAGTTCTTC. Amino acid sequence: CASRGVAYNEQFF.

This clone occurred a few times. V and J are TRBV6-5 and TRBJ1-2, with D possibly TRBD1 on 6 matching bases. Trimming stripped 5 bases from V and 4 bases from J, with 14 bases between. There are 14 residues in the CDR3. Per germline, CDR1 MNHEY and CDR2 SVGAGI. CDR3 sequence reads: CASSRGQQSYGYTF. The CDR3 bases are TGTGCCAGCAGTCGAGGACAGCAAAGCTATGGCTACACCTTC.

This rearrangement joins TRBV19 to TRBJ1-3; no clear D. The CDR3 length is 15 residues. V was pared by 4 bases and J by 0 bases, with 10 bases between. CDR1 LNHDA and CDR2 SQIVND come from the germline V gene (reference sequence). CDR3 region: CASSSVPRSGNTIYF. The CDR3 DNA is TGTGCCAGTAGTAGTGTACCGCGCTCTGGAAACACCATATATTTT.

V is TRBV5-6 and J is TRBJ2-6; D may be TRBD1 (6 bases). This CDR3 spans 17 amino acids. CDR1 is SGHDT and CDR2 is YYEEEE in the germline V gene. V lost 3 bases, J lost 3 bases, and 16 bases lay in between. CDR3 in amino acids: CASSSTGRYFGANVLTF. The CDR3 DNA reads as TGTGCCAGCAGCTCCACAGGGCGTTACTTTGGGGCCAACGTCCTGACTTTC.

About this clone: The limits of the CDR3 on the DNA are not certain, so only TCRdb's listed CDR3 is given. The chain links TRBV19 to TRBJ2-2; TRBD2 reflects the table's D call only, with no check against the DNA. The CDR3 adds up to 19 amino acids, both ends counted. Germline V gene data show CDR1 as LNHDA and CDR2 as SQIVND (reference sequence). This CDR3 reads CASSMSVFSPDFGAGELFF.

The rearrangement uses TRBV10-3 and TRBJ2-3; TRBD2 aligns across 9 bases. V shed 4 bases, J shed 3 bases, and the junction held 14 bases outside the gene matches. Germline CDR1 and CDR2: ENHRY and SYGVKD. The CDR3 loop spans 18 amino acids. The CDR3: CAISARIAGARGTDTQYF. For the CDR3, the DNA is TGTGCCATCAGTGCGAGAATAGCGGGGGCCCGTGGGACAGATACGCAGTATTTT.

This clone was detected a few times. The chain joins TRBV2 to TRBJ2-3; 7 nucleotides agree with TRBD2. There are 14 residues in the CDR3. The V and J ends lost 6 bases and 6 bases, in that order; junction bases with no gene match: 9. The germline CDR1 and CDR2 sequences are SNHLY and FYNNEI. In nucleotides, the CDR3 is TGTGCCAGCAGGGTTAGCGGGTTAATGGATACGCAGTATTTT. Its protein is CASRVSGLMDTQYF. Using reference TRBV2 and TRBJ2-3 for the parts outside the CDR3, the full variable domain is EPEVTQTPSHQVTQMGQEVILRCVPISNHLYFYWYRQILGQKVEFLVSFYNNEISEKSEIFDDQFSVERPDGSNFTLKIRSTKLEDSAMYFCASRVSGLMDTQYFGPGTRLTVL.

V and J are TRBV19 and TRBJ1-2, with TRBD1 matching over 10 bases. Looked up from germline, CDR1 is LNHDA and CDR2 is SQIVND (reference sequence). The J segment lost 4 bases and the V segment lost 4 bases, leaving 9 bases of the junction unmatched. The CDR3 runs 16 residues. The CDR3 is CASSTTGQGGGYGYTF. The CDR3 bases are TGTGCCAGTAGTACGACTGGACAGGGGGGCGGCTATGGCTACACCTTC.

V gene TRBV2 combines with J gene TRBJ1-5; D may be TRBD1 (5 bases). The CDR3 runs 14 residues. Trimming took off 9 bases at V and 8 bases at J, with 20 bases between the two ends. Germline V gives CDR1 SNHLY, CDR2 FYNNEI. CDR3 nucleotide sequence: TGTGCCAGTACGACAGATCCGGCGGTTGAGCCCCAGCATTTT. It specifies CASTTDPAVEPQHF.

The rearrangement uses TRBV7-9 and TRBJ2-2, with 10 bases fitting TRBD1. This CDR3 region has 17 residues. Germline assignment: CDR1 SEHNR and CDR2 FQNEAQ (reference sequence). V was pared by 3 bases and J by 4 bases, with 8 bases of the junction left unmatched. This chain's CDR3 is CASSLSRWTGGTGELFF. CDR3 in DNA: TGTGCCAGCAGCTTGTCCCGATGGACAGGGGGCACCGGGGAGCTGTTTTTT.

V gene TRBV28 combines with J gene TRBJ1-5, with a weak D call TRBD1 (5 bases). With 5 bases removed from V and 6 bases from J, the gap between germline ends came to 11 bases. Germline V CDR1 and CDR2: MDHEN, SYDVKM. The CDR3 runs to 13 residues. The CDR3: CASSQGYRQPQHF. The DNA for the CDR3 is TGTGCCAGCAGTCAGGGATATCGTCAGCCCCAGCATTTT.

The chain employs TRBV19 and TRBJ1-1, with a possible D match to TRBD1 (6 bases). CDR1 and CDR2 (germline): LNHDA, SQIVND (reference sequence). The CDR3 extends over 15 amino acids. V shed 7 bases and J shed 1 base, with 16 bases lying between them. Written as DNA, the CDR3 is TGTGCCAGTACCCTACAGGGAGAGGCGAACACTGAAGCTTTCTTT. Translation: CASTLQGEANTEAFF.

The CDR3 DNA reads as TGTGCCAGCAGCCCGGGGGGGGCCTATGGCTACACCTTC. This sequence encodes CASSPGGAYGYTF. The genes are TRBV6-2 or TRBV6-3 and TRBJ1-2, with TRBD1 as a possible D gene (6 bases). Trimming took off 6 bases at V and 4 bases at J, with 12 bases between the two ends. This CDR3 has 13 amino acids. Germline CDR1 MNHEY, CDR2 SVGEGT.

The chain has TRBV2 and TRBJ2-3, with D perhaps matching TRBD2 (6 bases). This CDR3 has 15 amino acids. Germline CDR1 SNHLY, CDR2 FYNNEI. Trimming cost V 5 bases and J 0 bases, with 12 bases left between them. Here the CDR3 DNA reads TGTGCCAGCAGTTTGAGGGAGGTGAGCACAGATACGCAGTATTTT. It specifies CASSLREVSTDTQYF.

This sequence joins TRBV27 and TRBJ2-7, with 8 bases aligning to TRBD1. This CDR3 region has 14 residues. J lost 5 bases, V lost 4 bases, and 7 bases had no gene match. The germline V gene has CDR1 MNHEY and CDR2 SMNVEV (reference sequence). The CDR3 sequence: CASSSLPTGDEQYF. The CDR3 DNA is TGTGCCAGCAGTTCCCTACCGACAGGGGACGAGCAGTACTTC.

This chain joins TRBV5-1 and TRBJ1-5; 7 nucleotides line up with TRBD1. Germline V lookup: CDR1 SGHRS, CDR2 YFSETQ. Trimming took 0 bases from V and 6 from J; bases not matched to a gene: 6. The CDR3 has 15 residues. The chain's CDR3 is CASSLGGTDAQPQHF. In DNA, the CDR3 is TGCGCCAGCAGCTTGGGAGGGACAGACGCTCAGCCCCAGCATTTT.

This chain connects TRBV30 to TRBJ1-1; weak D call: TRBD1 (6 bases). This CDR3 region has 13 residues. Looked up from germline, CDR1 is GTSNPN and CDR2 is SVGIG (reference sequence). V lost 3 bases and J lost 8, with 16 bases in between. DNA of the CDR3: TGTGCCTGGAGCGCTTCAGGGGTTTCGGAAGCTTTCTTT. This gives the protein CAWSASGVSEAFF. The full variable domain, with the rest looked up from reference TRBV30 and TRBJ1-1, is SQTIHQWPATLVQPVGSPLSLECTVEGTSNPNLYWYRQAAGRGLQLLFYSVGIGQISSEVPQNLSASRPQDRQFILSSKKLLLSDSGFYLCAWSASGVSEAFFGQGTRLTVV.

This rearrangement joins TRBV11-3 to TRBJ2-1; D ambiguous. CDR1 SGHNT and CDR2 YENEEA come from the germline V gene. The length of the CDR3 is 13 residues. Trimming took off 2 bases at V and 7 bases at J, with 9 bases between the two ends. CDR3 coding DNA: TGTGCCAGCAGCTTAAATGTCCGGAATGAGCAGTTCTTC. It specifies CASSLNVRNEQFF.

This clone was seen a single time. The gene calls are TRBV4-3 and TRBJ1-1; D gene ambiguous. The CDR3 runs to 16 residues. In germline, CDR1 is LGHNA, CDR2 YSLEER. The V and J ends lost 4 bases and 4 bases respectively, with 19 bases between them. This chain's CDR3 is CASSPSWRVRSTEAFF. CDR3 coding DNA: TGCGCCAGCAGCCCTAGCTGGAGGGTCAGGAGCACTGAAGCTTTCTTT.

This rearrangement joins TRBV5-1 to TRBJ1-5; D gene uncertain. Germline lookup yields CDR1 SGHRS and CDR2 YFSETQ. The CDR3 is 16 amino acids. V lost 4 bases and J 3 bases, leaving 17 bases between the germline ends. The CDR3 here is CASSPAAGGLNQPQHF. In nucleotides, the CDR3 is TGCGCCAGCAGCCCGGCCGCGGGAGGGCTCAATCAGCCCCAGCATTTT.

This clone was seen only a few times. This sequence joins TRBV18 and TRBJ1-2, with D unclear. Trimming cost V 6 bases and J 0 bases, with 8 bases left between them. The CDR3 sequence is 13 residues long. Looked up from germline, CDR1 is KGHSH and CDR2 is LQKENI. CDR3 DNA: TGTGCCAGCTCGCGCCTTTCTAACTATGGCTACACCTTC. This sequence encodes CASSRLSNYGYTF.

This sequence joins TRBV24-1 and TRBJ2-2; 10 bases fit TRBD2. The CDR3 has 16 amino acids. Trimming took 1 base from V and 5 from J; bases not matched to a gene: 3. The germline CDR1 and CDR2 sequences are KGHDR and SFDVKD. For the CDR3, the DNA is TGTGCCACCAGTGATTTAGCGGGGGGGCGTACCGGGGAGCTGTTTTTT. It is translated as CATSDLAGGRTGELFF.

The J gene is TRBJ1-1, the V gene TRBV18; the match to TRBD1 covers 9 bases. The CDR3 runs to 15 residues. V shed 3 bases and J 1 base; nucleotides not matched to a gene: 3. Germline CDR1 reads KGHSH; CDR2 reads LQKENI. This chain's CDR3 is CASSPGQGRNTEAFF. The CDR3 nucleotides are TGTGCCAGCTCACCCGGACAGGGGAGGAACACTGAAGCTTTCTTT.

V gene TRBV19 combines with J gene TRBJ2-1; D gene unclear. Trimming removed 5 bases at V and 9 bases at J, with 11 bases between. The CDR3 loop spans 12 amino acids. Germline V gives CDR1 LNHDA, CDR2 SQIVND (reference sequence). The CDR3 is CASSPSPGEQFF. In DNA, the CDR3 is TGTGCCAGTAGTCCCTCACCGGGTGAGCAGTTCTTC. Combining the CDR3 with reference TRBV19 and TRBJ2-1 gives the whole variable domain DGGITQSPKYLFRKEGQNVTLSCEQNLNHDAMYWYRQDPGQGLRLIYYSQIVNDFQKGDIAEGYSVSREKKESFPLTVTSAQKNPTAFYLCASSPSPGEQFFGPGTRLTVL.

About this clone itself: The junction departs from the called germline gene at one end, perhaps through a read error. The chain has TRBV7-9 and TRBJ1-2; a weak D match, TRBD1 (6 bases). CDR3 size: 14 residues. The V gene's germline CDR1 is SEHNR and CDR2 FQNEAQ (reference sequence). The CDR3 loop is CASGLIGGSYGYTF. The CDR3 nucleotides read TGTGCCAGCGGCTTAATAGGGGGAAGCTATGGCTACACCTTC. Based on the CDR3 plus reference TRBV7-9 and TRBJ1-2, the full variable domain is DTGVSQNPRHKITKRGQNVTFRCDPISEHNRLYWYRQTLGQGPEFLTYFQNEAQLEKSRLLSDRFSAERPKGSFSTLEIQRTEQGDSAMYLCASGLIGGSYGYTFGSGTRLTVV.

V and J are TRBV9 and TRBJ2-7, with 9 bases matching TRBD1. The V gene's germline CDR1 is SGDLS and CDR2 YYNGEE. The CDR3 loop spans 16 amino acids. Trimming removed 2 bases from V and 7 bases from J; junction bases left unmatched: 13. The chain's CDR3 is CASSVLSGTGMGEQYF. The CDR3 bases are TGTGCCAGCAGCGTTCTATCCGGGACAGGGATGGGTGAGCAGTACTTC.

The V gene is TRBV3-1 (or the pseudogene TRBV3-2), the J gene TRBJ1-4; tentative D call: TRBD1 (5 bases). The CDR3 totals 15 residues. Between the trimmed V and J ends, which lost 4 bases and 8 bases, there was a span of 17 bases. CDR1 LGHDT and CDR2 YNNKEL come from the germline V gene (reference sequence). The CDR3 is CASSRKQGIEEKLFF. The CDR3 bases are TGTGCCAGCAGCCGAAAGCAGGGAATTGAAGAAAAACTGTTTTTT.

The V gene is TRBV29-1, the J gene TRBJ1-5; 7 nucleotides agree with TRBD1. Germline CDR1 reads SQVTM; CDR2 reads ANQGSEA. The CDR3 runs to 13 residues. With 7 bases clipped from V and 0 bases from J, the junction kept 3 bases outside the gene matches. CDR3 DNA sequence: TGCAGCGCCACAGGGGATAGCAATCAGCCCCAGCATTTT. Translation: CSATGDSNQPQHF. Variable domain in full (rest from reference TRBV29-1 and TRBJ1-5): SAVISQKPSRDICQRGTSLTIQCQVDSQVTMMFWYRQQPGQSLTLIATANQGSEATYESGFVIDKFPISRPNLTFSTLTVSNMSPEDSSIYLCSATGDSNQPQHFGDGTRLSIL.